The subject of this entry is one TCR beta chain. No antigen is known for it. V was clipped by 1 base and J by 4 bases, with 7 bases between them. The CDR3 covers 13 residues. Germline V gene data show CDR1 as MNHNS and CDR2 as SASEGT. TCRdb keeps only in-frame clones here, not all; method: immunoSEQ multiplex PCR. The sample has about 3,000 clones, around 95% seen once. The data were obtained in a study of T cells and Merkel cell carcinoma outcomes. Study conclusions and caveats: Reportedly, T-cell repertoire with density predicts Merkel cell carcinoma outcomes.

Sample: tumor tissue from Merkel cell carcinoma. This TCR was sampled from a human donor with Merkel cell carcinoma. The rearrangement uses TRBV6-1 and TRBJ1-2; D unresolved. The DNA for the CDR3 is TGTGCCAGCAGTGAAGGGAACTCCTATGGCTACACCTTC. It encodes CASSEGNSYGYTF.